The 20 T cell receptor beta chains below all came from one sample that was sequenced in a study of blood T cells in healthy people across ages. The second PCR ran about 6 to 11 cycles with a sample-barcoded 5' primer and J-beta primers. TCRdb re-derived calls from the 5' RACE reads in MiXCR, one entry per CDR3 protein. The sample has just under 900,000 distinct CDR3 sequences, 25% to 35% seen once. Sequenced input: blood. The source of these receptors is a woman older than 75 in good health.

On this clonotype: This may be a read error: a much more frequent sequence differs by one nucleotide. The chain uses TRBV6-1 and TRBJ2-5; the D is unclear. The germline V gene has CDR1 MNHNS and CDR2 SASEGT. The CDR3 contains 15 residues. Here the CDR3 reads CASSVSRLLQGTQYF. The CDR3 nucleotides read TGTGCCAGCAGTGTTAGCCGGCTATTACAAGGGACCCAGTACTTC.

The sample holds many counts of this clonotype. The chain has TRBV4-1 and TRBJ2-1; 9 bases are shared with TRBD1. Germline V CDR1 and CDR2: MGHRA, YSYEKL. The CDR3 has 14 amino acids. J gave up 8 bases and V 3 bases, and 5 bases lay outside the gene matches. The CDR3 region is CASSQADRGHEQFF. CDR3 DNA sequence: TGCGCCAGCAGCCAGGCGGACAGGGGCCATGAGCAGTTCTTC.

A few counts support this clonotype. The rearrangement joins TRBV7-2 to TRBJ1-1; D is uncertain. The V gene lost 2 bases and the J gene lost 4 bases, with 5 bases spanning the gap. From germline, CDR1 is SGHTA and CDR2 FQGNSA. The CDR3 contains 12 residues. The DNA for the CDR3 is TGTGCCAGCAGCTTATTAAGCACTGAAGCTTTCTTT. Its translation is CASSLLSTEAFF.

The chain carries TRBV6-2 or TRBV6-3 and TRBJ2-3; 13 nucleotides agree with TRBD2. The CDR3 has 17 amino acids. Germline V CDR1 and CDR2: MNHEY, SVGEGT. Trimming removed 5 bases from V and 3 bases from J; junction bases left unmatched: 8. DNA of the CDR3: TGTGCCAGCAGTACCACGGGACTAGCGGGGCTGACAGATACGCAGTATTTT. It is translated as CASSTTGLAGLTDTQYF.

This clonotype occurred a few times. The chain carries TRBV7-2 and TRBJ1-5, with D hard to call. CDR3 size: 19 residues. Germline CDR1 reads SGHTA; CDR2 reads FQGNSA. V gave up 3 bases and J gave up 3 bases, with 24 bases separating them. In DNA, the CDR3 is TGTGCCAGCAGCTTGATGAGCGGGGTCTCTCAGCTCCTCAATCAGCCCCAGCATTTT. It yields the protein CASSLMSGVSQLLNQPQHF.

The chain couples TRBV5-1 to TRBJ2-4, with 9 bases lining up with TRBD1. The last part of the DNA fits TRBJ2-7 better; the J call may be wrong. CDR1 and CDR2 (germline): SGHRS, YFSETQ. The CDR3 sequence is 14 residues long. The chain's CDR3 is CASSVLETGGEQYF. CDR3 DNA: TGCGCCAGCAGCGTCTTAGAGACAGGGGGCGAGCAGTACTTC.

The J gene is TRBJ1-1, the V gene TRBV7-2; D ambiguous. The V and J ends lost 2 bases and 1 base respectively, with 8 bases between them. Germline V gene sequence: CDR1 SGHTA, CDR2 FQGNSA. CDR3 length: 14 residues. The CDR3 DNA reads as TGTGCCAGCAGCTTAAATCCCAAGAACACTGAAGCTTTCTTT. Translated: CASSLNPKNTEAFF. The variable domain in full, with the rest retrieved from reference TRBV7-2 and TRBJ1-1, is GAGVSQSPSNKVTEKGKDVELRCDPISGHTALYWYRQSLGQGLEFLIYFQGNSAPDKSGLPSDRFSAERTGGSVSTLTIQRTQQEDSAVYLCASSLNPKNTEAFFGQGTRLTVV.

This clonotype appeared many times. The chain couples TRBV5-1 to TRBJ2-7, with 12 bases aligning to TRBD1. Unmatched junction bases numbered 5, after V lost 3 bases and J lost 4 bases. The CDR3 extends over 15 amino acids. Germline CDR1 and CDR2: SGHRS and YFSETQ. CDR3 sequence reads: CASSWGGQGAYEQYF. In DNA form, the CDR3 reads TGCGCCAGCAGCTGGGGGGGACAGGGGGCATACGAGCAGTACTTC.

This clonotype was detected many times. The rearrangement uses TRBV7-2 and TRBJ2-5; TRBD1 agrees at 7 bases. The germline V gene has CDR1 SGHTA and CDR2 FQGNSA. The CDR3 is 15 residues long. The V segment lost 2 bases and the J segment 6 bases; nucleotides outside the gene matches: 9. CDR3 in amino acids: CASSLQDAGGKTQYF. The CDR3 nucleotides are TGTGCCAGCAGCTTACAGGATGCAGGGGGAAAGACCCAGTACTTC.

The chain recombines TRBV11-2 with TRBJ1-6, with D possibly being TRBD1 (6 bases). The germline CDR1 and CDR2 sequences are SGHAT and FQNNGV. This CDR3 is built from 16 residues. Trimming took 0 bases from V and 3 from J, leaving 9 bases between them. CDR3 residues: CASSLDGRGYNSPLHF. The CDR3 nucleotides are TGTGCCAGCAGCTTAGATGGCAGGGGCTATAATTCACCCCTCCACTTT.

This clonotype has only a few counts. The gene calls are TRBV7-8 and TRBJ2-3; 9 positions agree with TRBD2. From germline, CDR1 is SGHVS and CDR2 FQNEAQ. The CDR3 runs to 16 residues. V shed 5 bases and J 7 bases; nucleotides not matched to a gene: 13. CDR3 amino acids: CASSLVVGLASHTQYF. CDR3 in DNA: TGTGCCAGCAGCCTTGTTGTAGGACTAGCGAGTCATACGCAGTATTTT.

In this sample, this clonotype turned up many times. This chain joins TRBV6-2 or TRBV6-3 and TRBJ2-5; possible D gene TRBD1, 6 bases. The CDR3 sequence is 17 residues long. Germline V CDR1 and CDR2: MNHEY, SVGEGT. V was shortened by 6 bases and J by 0 bases, with 20 bases between the two germline ends. CDR3 amino acids: CASRRIHARGYQETQYF. The CDR3 DNA sequence: TGTGCCAGCAGAAGGATCCACGCGAGGGGGTACCAAGAGACCCAGTACTTC.

In this sample, this clonotype turned up many times. This sequence joins TRBV13 and TRBJ2-3, with 7 bases matching TRBD1. CDR3 length equals 16 residues. CDR1 is PRHDT, CDR2 FYEKMQ, per germline (reference sequence). Losses at the gene ends were 1 base for V and 2 bases for J; bases not matched to a gene: 6. The CDR3 loop is CASSLVGGLNTDTQYF. In nucleotides, the CDR3 is TGTGCCAGCAGCTTAGTAGGGGGCCTCAACACAGATACGCAGTATTTT.

This clonotype was observed a few times. It may be a read error: a sequence one base away is much more abundant. The V and J genes are TRBV12-3 or TRBV12-4 and TRBJ2-1, with 10 positions matching TRBD2. The better agreement between TRBJ2-7 and the DNA end casts doubt on the J call. This CDR3 contains 15 residues. The CDR3 reads CASSGAGGPYNEQYF. Here the CDR3 DNA reads TGTGCCAGCAGTGGAGCGGGGGGGCCCTACAATGAGCAGTACTTC.

This clonotype was seen repeatedly, ten times or more. The V call is TRBV29-1, the J call TRBJ2-3; D is uncertain. This CDR3 has 10 residues. Trimming removed 7 bases from V and 3 bases from J, with 5 bases in between. CDR1 is SQVTM and CDR2 is ANQGSEA in the germline V gene. CDR3 residues: CSGGTDTQYF. The CDR3 region has the DNA TGCAGCGGGGGAACAGATACGCAGTATTTT.

This clonotype came up many times. The chain joins TRBV7-2 to TRBJ2-3; unclear D gene. The CDR3 is 15 residues long. V was clipped by 5 bases and J by 1 base, with 13 bases between them. Germline V gene data show CDR1 as SGHTA and CDR2 as FQGNSA. The CDR3 loop reads CASSGQTSRTDTQYF. The CDR3 nucleotides are TGTGCCAGCAGCGGGCAAACATCCCGCACAGATACGCAGTATTTT. Looking up the rest from reference TRBV7-2 and TRBJ2-3 gives the full variable domain: GAGVSQSPSNKVTEKGKDVELRCDPISGHTALYWYRQSLGQGLEFLIYFQGNSAPDKSGLPSDRFSAERTGGSVSTLTIQRTQQEDSAVYLCASSGQTSRTDTQYFGPGTRLTVL.

For this clonotype: Being one base from a much bigger clone, this may be a read error. The chain employs TRBV20-1 and TRBJ1-6; possibly TRBD1 for D (5 bases). This CDR3 spans 15 amino acids. Germline CDR1 is DFQATT and CDR2 is SNEGSKA (reference sequence). This CDR3 is CSATTGTGLRSPPHF. CDR3 coding DNA: TGCAGTGCTACTACGGGGACGGGGCTACGATCACCCCCCCACTTT.

The V and J genes are TRBV28 and TRBJ2-1; 10 bases line up with TRBD2. The CDR3 has 14 amino acids. V lost 6 bases and J lost 8; bases outside the gene matches: 7. Germline V gene sequence: CDR1 MDHEN, CDR2 SYDVKM. CDR3 residues: CASRPSGGADEQFF. As DNA, the CDR3 is TGTGCCAGCAGACCCAGCGGGGGGGCCGATGAGCAGTTCTTC.

The V call is TRBV12-3 or TRBV12-4, the J call TRBJ2-3; 10 nucleotides agree with TRBD2. This CDR3 has 16 residues. The V gene end was trimmed by 2 bases and the J gene end by 6 bases; junction bases not matched to a gene: 8. The DNA of the CDR3 is TGTGCCAGCAGTTTATCGCCTAGCGGGAGCATGGATACGCAGTATTTT. It yields the protein CASSLSPSGSMDTQYF.

The rearrangement joins TRBV20-1 to TRBJ1-2, with 9 nucleotides matching TRBD1. V gave up 0 bases and J gave up 7 bases; unmatched junction bases: 6. Germline CDR1 is DFQATT and CDR2 is SNEGSKA (reference sequence). This CDR3 has 14 amino acids. CDR3 nucleotide sequence: TGCAGTGCTAGAGAAACAGGGGGCTCGGGTGGCTACACCTTC. The encoded protein is CSARETGGSGGYTF.